This is a list of T cell receptor beta chains from one sample in a study of CD4+ T cells in melanoma. Measured with immunoSEQ multiplex PCR; TCRdb has only the in-frame clones, and not every one. The sample shows roughly 120,000 clones, about 90% of them seen only once. Sequenced: peripheral blood. The origin of the receptors is a human donor with melanoma. CDR3s include the opening cysteine and the closing phenylalanine or tryptophan. A D gene is named only where the DNA matches it firmly. Size values are once, few and many counts, or a class for expanded clones, and some rows have none.

j_gene: TRBJ1-2; abundance: NA; v_gene: TRBV6-1; d_gene: NA; CDR3nt: TGTGCCAGCAGTGAAGCGTTCGGGGGCGGCTATGGCTACACCTTC; CDR3aa: CASSEAFGGGYGYTF
j_gene: TRBJ2-2; abundance: NA; v_gene: TRBV2; d_gene: TRBD2; CDR3nt: TGTGCCAGCAGAGGACTAGCGGGAGCGGTCGGGGAGCTGTTTTTT; CDR3aa: CASRGLAGAVGELFF
j_gene: TRBJ2-1; abundance: once; v_gene: TRBV9; d_gene: TRBD2; CDR3nt: TGTGCCAGCAGCGTAGGGCCCCTAGCGGGGGGTTACAATGAGCAGTTCTTC; CDR3aa: CASSVGPLAGGYNEQFF
j_gene: TRBJ2-5; abundance: NA; v_gene: TRBV6-1; d_gene: NA; CDR3nt: TGTGCCAGCAGTGGGGGAGCTAGCCAAGAGACCCAGTACTTC; CDR3aa: CASSGGASQETQYF
j_gene: TRBJ2-2; abundance: NA; v_gene: TRBV27; d_gene: NA; CDR3nt: TGTGCCAGCACCTCGCTCACCGGGGAGCTGTTTTTT; CDR3aa: CASTSLTGELFF
j_gene: TRBJ2-3; abundance: once; v_gene: TRBV6-1; d_gene: TRBD2; CDR3nt: TGTGCCAGCAGTCTACTAGCGGGAGGTGGAGATACGCAGTATTTT; CDR3aa: CASSLLAGGGDTQYF
j_gene: TRBJ2-7; abundance: NA; v_gene: TRBV4-1; d_gene: NA; CDR3nt: TGCGCCAGCAGCCCGGATCCCGGGCGGAACTACGAGCAGTACTTC; CDR3aa: CASSPDPGRNYEQYF
j_gene: TRBJ2-3; abundance: NA; v_gene: TRBV9; d_gene: NA; CDR3nt: TGTGCCAGCAGCAAAACGACATTATCAGATACGCAGTATTTT; CDR3aa: CASSKTTLSDTQYF
j_gene: TRBJ2-2; abundance: NA; v_gene: TRBV27; d_gene: TRBD2; CDR3nt: TGTGCCAGCAGTTGGACTAGCGGGAGTCCCGGGGAGCTGTTTTTT; CDR3aa: CASSWTSGSPGELFF
j_gene: TRBJ2-1; abundance: NA; v_gene: TRBV28; d_gene: NA; CDR3nt: TGTGCCAGCAGTTTATCACAAAGACAGTCCAATGAGCAGTTCTTC; CDR3aa: CASSLSQRQSNEQFF
j_gene: TRBJ2-5; abundance: NA; v_gene: TRBV7-6; d_gene: TRBD2; CDR3nt: TGTGCCACCGAGGCCAGCGGGAGGGCCGTGGAGACCCAGTACTTC; CDR3aa: CATEASGRAVETQYF
j_gene: TRBJ2-2; abundance: NA; v_gene: TRBV7-3; d_gene: NA; CDR3nt: TGTGCCAGCAGCTTAACATCGGCGAGCACCGGGGAGCTGTTTTTT; CDR3aa: CASSLTSASTGELFF
j_gene: TRBJ2-5; abundance: NA; v_gene: TRBV5-1; d_gene: TRBD2; CDR3nt: TGCGCCAGCAGCCCAGGCGGGGGGGAAGAGACCCAGTACTTC; CDR3aa: CASSPGGGEETQYF
j_gene: TRBJ2-1; abundance: NA; v_gene: TRBV19; d_gene: NA; CDR3nt: TGTGCCAGTGGCCGAGCGAGGAGGGACAATGAGCAGTTCTTC; CDR3aa: CASGRARRDNEQFF
j_gene: TRBJ2-7; abundance: NA; v_gene: TRBV18; d_gene: NA; CDR3nt: TGTGCCAGCTCACCACCGGACCGATCCTACGAGCAGTACTTC; CDR3aa: CASSPPDRSYEQYF
j_gene: TRBJ1-3; abundance: NA; v_gene: TRBV30; d_gene: NA; CDR3nt: TGTGCCCCTTACTCCGGGCGTGTCTCTGGAAACACCATATATTTT; CDR3aa: CAPYSGRVSGNTIYF
j_gene: TRBJ1-2; abundance: NA; v_gene: TRBV7-9; d_gene: NA; CDR3nt: TGTGCCAGCAGCTTAGGCGGGGGAGGCTATGGCTACACCTTC; CDR3aa: CASSLGGGGYGYTF
j_gene: TRBJ2-2; abundance: NA; v_gene: TRBV5-1; d_gene: TRBD1; CDR3nt: TGCGCCAGCAGCCACAGGGGGACCGCGAACACCGGGGAGCTGTTTTTT; CDR3aa: CASSHRGTANTGELFF
j_gene: TRBJ2-1; abundance: NA; v_gene: TRBV7-2; d_gene: NA; CDR3nt: TGTGCCAGCGCACGTAGTTCCTACAATGAGCAGTTCTTC; CDR3aa: CASARSSYNEQFF
j_gene: TRBJ2-3; abundance: NA; v_gene: TRBV5-8; d_gene: TRBD2; CDR3nt: TGTGCCAGCAGCCTGGGACTAGCGGGGAGCACAGATACGCAGTATTTT; CDR3aa: CASSLGLAGSTDTQYF
j_gene: TRBJ1-2; abundance: NA; v_gene: TRBV6-5; d_gene: NA; CDR3nt: TGTGCCAGCAGGGGGCGCGGCATAGGAAACTATGGCTACACCTTC; CDR3aa: CASRGRGIGNYGYTF
j_gene: TRBJ1-4; abundance: NA; v_gene: TRBV18; d_gene: NA; CDR3nt: TGTGCCAGCTCACCTCGGGCAACTAATGAAAAACTGTTTTTT; CDR3aa: CASSPRATNEKLFF
j_gene: TRBJ2-7; abundance: NA; v_gene: TRBV4-2; d_gene: TRBD2; CDR3nt: TGTGCCAGCAGCTCCCGGGAGGGGGCCTACGAGCAGTACTTC; CDR3aa: CASSSREGAYEQYF
j_gene: TRBJ1-5; abundance: NA; v_gene: TRBV28; d_gene: NA; CDR3nt: TGTGCCAGCAGTTTACGTCCGGTAACGGGAAATCAGCCCCAGCATTTT; CDR3aa: CASSLRPVTGNQPQHF
j_gene: TRBJ2-1; abundance: NA; v_gene: TRBV6-1; d_gene: TRBD2; CDR3nt: TGTGCCAGCGGGGGGGGACTAGCGGGTGAGAATGAGCAGTTCTTC; CDR3aa: CASGGGLAGENEQFF
j_gene: TRBJ2-2; abundance: NA; v_gene: TRBV27; d_gene: NA; CDR3nt: TGTGCCAGCAGTTCCGATCTATCGAACACCGGGGAGCTGTTTTTT; CDR3aa: CASSSDLSNTGELFF
j_gene: TRBJ1-1; abundance: NA; v_gene: TRBV2; d_gene: NA; CDR3nt: TGTGCCAGCAGCGAGGGAGGACTTAACACTGAAGCTTTCTTT; CDR3aa: CASSEGGLNTEAFF
j_gene: TRBJ1-6; abundance: NA; v_gene: TRBV30; d_gene: NA; CDR3nt: TGTGCCTGGAAAGGTTTGACCGGGGGTAATTCACCCCTCCACTTT; CDR3aa: CAWKGLTGGNSPLHF
j_gene: TRBJ1-5; abundance: NA; v_gene: TRBV28; d_gene: NA; CDR3nt: TGTGCCAGCAGTTATGACACTCCTCTGGGCAATCAGCCCCAGCATTTT; CDR3aa: CASSYDTPLGNQPQHF
j_gene: TRBJ1-5; abundance: NA; v_gene: TRBV28; d_gene: NA; CDR3nt: TGTGCCAGCAGTCGGCCAGGGGCAGATCAGCCCCAGCATTTT; CDR3aa: CASSRPGADQPQHF
j_gene: TRBJ2-1; abundance: few; v_gene: TRBV2; d_gene: TRBD2; CDR3nt: TGTGCCAGCAACCCAGGGGGTAGCGGGAGGTTCTTC; CDR3aa: CASNPGGSGRFF
j_gene: TRBJ2-1; abundance: NA; v_gene: TRBV7-6; d_gene: NA; CDR3nt: TGTGCCAGCAGCTTAGATGGCCAACGGGAGCAGTTCTTC; CDR3aa: CASSLDGQREQFF
j_gene: TRBJ2-5; abundance: NA; v_gene: TRBV7-2; d_gene: TRBD1; CDR3nt: TGTGCCAGCAGCTCGCGACAGGGGGCTAGAATCCAAGAGACCCAGTACTTC; CDR3aa: CASSSRQGARIQETQYF
j_gene: TRBJ1-3; abundance: NA; v_gene: TRBV7-2; d_gene: NA; CDR3nt: TGTGCCAGCAGCCCCCAGCGAAACACCATATATTTT; CDR3aa: CASSPQRNTIYF
j_gene: TRBJ2-1; abundance: NA; v_gene: TRBV7-9; d_gene: NA; CDR3nt: TGTGCCAGCAGCCCACAGACAGGGAGGTCCTACAATGAGCAGTTCTTC; CDR3aa: CASSPQTGRSYNEQFF
j_gene: TRBJ2-3; abundance: NA; v_gene: TRBV7-2; d_gene: TRBD2; CDR3nt: TGTGCCAGCAGCCTGTCGACTAGCGGGAGCTTTGGAGATACGCAGTATTTT; CDR3aa: CASSLSTSGSFGDTQYF
j_gene: TRBJ2-3; abundance: NA; v_gene: TRBV27; d_gene: NA; CDR3nt: TGTGCCAGCAGTTTATGGCAGAGCACAGATACGCAGTATTTT; CDR3aa: CASSLWQSTDTQYF
j_gene: TRBJ2-3; abundance: NA; v_gene: TRBV7-6; d_gene: NA; CDR3nt: TGTGCCAGCAGCGCCGGAGGTTTAGGTACGCAGTATTTT; CDR3aa: CASSAGGLGTQYF
j_gene: TRBJ2-3; abundance: NA; v_gene: TRBV2; d_gene: NA; CDR3nt: TGTGCCAGCAGTTCACCCCGTTTTAGGCGCGTTCCATCCACAGATACGCAGTATTTT; CDR3aa: CASSSPRFRRVPSTDTQYF
j_gene: TRBJ2-1; abundance: NA; v_gene: TRBV18; d_gene: NA; CDR3nt: TGTGCCAGCTCACCACCTCGGGACGACAATGAGCAGTTCTTC; CDR3aa: CASSPPRDDNEQFF
j_gene: TRBJ2-1; abundance: NA; v_gene: TRBV9; d_gene: TRBD2; CDR3nt: TGTGCCAGCAGCGTAGAGGTGTTTAGCGGGAACAATGAGCAGTTCTTC; CDR3aa: CASSVEVFSGNNEQFF
j_gene: TRBJ2-5; abundance: NA; v_gene: TRBV6-6; d_gene: TRBD1; CDR3nt: TGTGCCAGCAGTTACTCGGAGACAGGGGAGAAAGAGACCCAGTACTTC; CDR3aa: CASSYSETGEKETQYF
j_gene: TRBJ1-5; abundance: once; v_gene: TRBV6-1; d_gene: TRBD1; CDR3nt: TGTGCCAGCAGTGAATCGGAGGGGGCCGGTCAGCCCCAGCATTTT; CDR3aa: CASSESEGAGQPQHF